Listed below are T cell receptor beta chains from one sample, sequenced in a study of blood T cells in healthy people across ages. TCRdb passed the 5' RACE reads through MiXCR, listing each CDR3 protein once. The table records about 760,000 distinct CDR3 sequences, roughly 56% of them present only once. The sample consisted of blood. These TCRs come from a man between 40 and 49 years old in good health. Each CDR3 is given with its conserved first and last residue. Expanded clones get a size class; other rows say once, few or many, or leave the size out.

>TRBV29-1|TRBJ1-2|few|11
CSYSGDYGYTF
>TRBV6-6|NA|NA|17
CASSYSKDRGIGETQYF
>TRBV14|TRBJ2-7|NA|15
CASSKRQGRSYEQYF
>TRBV11-2|TRBJ2-3|few|14
CASSSREWEQTQYF
>TRBV12-5|TRBJ2-3|NA|13
CASIAGNTDTQYF
>TRBV3-1|TRBJ2-3|NA|14
CASTRGSNTDTQYF
>TRBV5-1|TRBJ2-3|NA|18
CASSLEALAGDGTDTQYF
>TRBV20-1|TRBJ2-1|few|14
CSASRTPPSGEQFF
>TRBV6-5|TRBJ2-1|NA|16
CASSSERGQAVKEQFF
>TRBV20-1|TRBJ2-5|NA|13
CSAFDRGEETQYF
>TRBV12-3/TRBV12-4|TRBJ1-6|NA|15
CASSLFAGQDSPLHF
>TRBV11-2|TRBJ2-6|few|15
CASSLDPRETNVLTF
>TRBV6-2/TRBV6-3|TRBJ1-2|few|15
CASRSVGGTNYGYTF
>TRBV4-1|TRBJ2-7|few|19
CASSHLPKSQGVFPYEQYF
>TRBV7-3|TRBJ2-3|NA|15
CASSLDGKSTDTQYF
>TRBV12-5|TRBJ2-2|NA|17
CASGLVPGGPSTGELFF
>TRBV14|TRBJ2-3|NA|16
CASSQDSGVSTDTQYF
>TRBV2|TRBJ2-1|NA|15
CASRSDRGSYNEQFF
>TRBV7-3|TRBJ1-1|NA|16
CASSQAGVSMGTEAFF
>TRBV28|TRBJ2-5|NA|15
CASNPSPFSHGTQYF
>TRBV28|TRBJ2-6|few|18
CASSLTQSLHSGANVLTF
>TRBV6-1|TRBJ2-5|NA|14
CASSRVPIQETQYF
>TRBV9|TRBJ2-1|NA|17
CASSARGTSGGYNEQFF
>TRBV7-7|TRBJ2-7|once|14
CGGSGGPSSYEQYF
>TRBV10-3|TRBJ2-1|NA|15
CAISETSASYNEQFF
>TRBV3-1|TRBJ2-3|NA|17
CASSQQFGGGGTDTQYF
>TRBV4-2|NA|NA|16
CACSQDNGRGQETQYF
>TRBV24-1|TRBJ2-3|NA|13
CATRGGGTDTQYF
>TRBV7-9|TRBJ2-1|few|14
CASSPVGRYNEQFF
>TRBV2|TRBJ2-1|NA|13
CASIRDYLNEQFF
>TRBV7-8|TRBJ1-5|NA|13
CASSLKWDLPQHF
>TRBV29-1|TRBJ2-3|few|15
CSVSTSGASTDTQYF
>TRBV12-3/TRBV12-4|TRBJ1-4|NA|14
CASSTTGGNEKLFF
>TRBV28|TRBJ2-3|NA|16
CASSLVRREATDTQYF
>TRBV7-2|TRBJ1-4|NA|16
CASSLGQGAGDEKLFF
>TRBV12-3/TRBV12-4|TRBJ2-1|NA|16
CASIRTISSSYNEQFF
>TRBV7-9|TRBJ2-5|few|12
CASSPDEGTQYF
>TRBV3-1|TRBJ1-6|few|15
CASSQSASPNSPLHF
>TRBV4-2|TRBJ2-7|NA|17
CASSQEGSARGNNEQYF
>TRBV6-5|TRBJ2-1|NA|13
CASTPVRLGEQFF
>TRBV20-1|TRBJ1-6|NA|16
CSARDPMGSYNSPLHF
>TRBV20-1|TRBJ2-7|many|11
CSASSSYEQYF
>TRBV5-1|TRBJ2-6|NA|19
CASSLRGLLQGSGANVLTF
>TRBV12-3/TRBV12-4|TRBJ1-2|NA|15
CASTQTGAAAYGYTF
>TRBV7-2|TRBJ2-5|few|15
CASSLASGPLETQYF